These 16 T cell receptor beta chains share one sample of origin, sequenced in a study of CD8+ T cells in alopecia areata. Following RNA extraction, reverse transcription yielded cDNA that acted as the sequencing template. Sequencing used immunoSEQ multiplex PCR; TCRdb keeps in-frame clones, though not all of them. The sample has more than 95,000 clones; roughly two fifths are singletons. Sequencing was done on a sample of CD4+ T cells sorted from blood. Receptors originate from a human donor with alopecia areata.

The chain couples TRBV30 to TRBJ2-1; 11 bases align to TRBD2. Germline V gives CDR1 GTSNPN, CDR2 SVGIG (reference sequence). CDR3 size: 14 residues. V trimming: 6 bases; J trimming: 4 bases; junction bases outside the gene matches: 5. The CDR3 sequence is CACKGLAVYNEQFF. The CDR3 DNA follows: TGTGCCTGCAAGGGACTAGCGGTTTACAATGAGCAGTTCTTC.

This clone was counted only a few times. This chain connects TRBV29-1 to TRBJ2-1; 10 bases are shared with TRBD1. The CDR3 extends over 14 amino acids. CDR1 and CDR2 (germline): SQVTM, ANQGSEA. The junction had 9 bases not matched to a gene; V was cut back by 6 bases and J by 7 bases. The CDR3 here is CSVLDRGRRNEQFF. CDR3 sequence (DNA): TGCAGCGTCCTCGACAGGGGGCGCAGGAATGAGCAGTTCTTC.

In its sample, this clone was seen a few times. The CDR3: CSAFRGSSYEQYF. In DNA, the CDR3 is TGCAGCGCCTTCCGGGGGTCCTCCTACGAGCAGTACTTC. This chain connects TRBV29-1 to TRBJ2-7, with D possibly TRBD2 on 6 matching bases. CDR1 is SQVTM, CDR2 ANQGSEA, per germline. The CDR3 has 13 residues. V dropped 7 bases and J dropped 0 bases, with 13 bases sitting between them.

The chain carries TRBV5-1 and TRBJ2-1; 11 bases are shared with TRBD2. V lost 4 bases and J lost 6; bases outside the gene matches: 6. The CDR3 extends over 15 amino acids. Germline lookup yields CDR1 SGHRS and CDR2 YFSETQ. In nucleotides, the CDR3 is TGCGCCAGCAGCCTCACTAGCGGGAGTTCCAATGAGCAGTTCTTC. Translation gives CASSLTSGSSNEQFF.

This sequence joins TRBV20-1 and TRBJ1-1; D is unresolved. The CDR3 runs to 11 residues. Germline assignment: CDR1 DFQATT and CDR2 SNEGSKA (reference sequence). V was cut by 4 bases and J by 12 bases, with 15 bases left in between. This chain's CDR3 is CSATDAPRPFF. The CDR3 region has the DNA TGCAGTGCTACGGACGCACCACGCCCTTTCTTT.

This clone was detected only a few times. The chain recombines TRBV6-6 with TRBJ1-5; D is unclear. The CDR3 covers 12 residues. Per germline, CDR1 MNHNY and CDR2 SVGAGI (reference sequence). V dropped 6 bases and J dropped 6 bases, with 9 bases sitting between them. DNA of the CDR3: TGTGCCAGCAGCCCCTCTAGTCAGCCCCAGCATTTT. This gives the protein CASSPSSQPQHF.

The chain joins TRBV29-1 to TRBJ1-1; no clear D gene. V was clipped by 7 bases and J by 0 bases, with 18 bases between them. The germline V gene encodes CDR1 SQVTM and CDR2 ANQGSEA. The CDR3 covers 15 residues. CDR3 loop: CSGAGSYGVNTEAFF. As DNA, the CDR3 is TGCAGCGGAGCTGGGAGTTACGGGGTGAACACTGAAGCTTTCTTT.

The rearrangement links TRBV7-3 to TRBJ2-3, with 7 nucleotides matching TRBD2. The CDR3 contains 14 residues. After removal of 6 bases from V and 0 bases from J, the junction contained 3 bases not matched to a gene. CDR1 SGHTA and CDR2 FQGTGA come from the germline V gene. This CDR3 reads CASRVSGSTDTQYF. Written as DNA, the CDR3 is TGTGCCAGCAGGGTTAGCGGGAGCACAGATACGCAGTATTTT.

This chain uses TRBV14 with TRBJ1-1; no clear D gene. Trimming left V 4 bases short and J 11 bases short, with 14 bases between. CDR1 SGHDN and CDR2 FVKESK come from the germline V gene. There are 12 residues in the CDR3. CDR3 residues: CASSLLGGLAFF. CDR3 bases: TGTGCCAGCAGCCTCTTGGGAGGCCTCGCTTTCTTT.

This chain joins TRBV29-1 and TRBJ2-3; D unclear. There are 13 residues in the CDR3. Trimming took 1 base from V and 2 from J, leaving 7 bases between them. Per germline, CDR1 SQVTM and CDR2 ANQGSEA. Written as DNA, the CDR3 is TGCAGCGTTGAAGTCAGGTTCACAGATACGCAGTATTTT. It codes for CSVEVRFTDTQYF.

This clone was recorded a few times. V gene TRBV28 combines with J gene TRBJ2-4; maybe TRBD2 (5 bases). Per the germline V gene, CDR1 is MDHEN and CDR2 is SYDVKM. V was pared by 4 bases and J by 1 base, with 11 bases between. The CDR3 loop spans 15 amino acids. In nucleotides, the CDR3 is TGTGCCAGCAGTTCTGCGGAGGCGGCCAAAAACATTCAGTACTTC. It codes for CASSSAEAAKNIQYF.

V gene TRBV5-1 combines with J gene TRBJ1-4; TRBD1 is a possible D gene (6 bases). CDR1 SGHRS and CDR2 YFSETQ come from the germline V gene. The CDR3 sequence is 14 residues long. V lost 4 bases and J 8 bases, leaving 15 bases between the germline ends. CDR3 sequence: CASSLRGPDEKLFF. The CDR3 DNA reads as TGCGCCAGCAGCCTCAGGGGACCCGACGAAAAACTGTTTTTT.

The chain couples TRBV29-1 to TRBJ2-5; D tentatively reads TRBD1 or TRBD2 (5 bases each). CDR1 and CDR2 from the germline V gene are SQVTM and ANQGSEA. V gave up 6 bases and J gave up 5 bases, with 10 bases separating them. This CDR3 has 11 amino acids. CDR3 bases: TGCAGCGTGAGGGGTCACGAGACCCAGTACTTC. Translated: CSVRGHETQYF. Full variable domain (rest looked up from reference TRBV29-1 and TRBJ2-5): SAVISQKPSRDICQRGTSLTIQCQVDSQVTMMFWYRQQPGQSLTLIATANQGSEATYESGFVIDKFPISRPNLTFSTLTVSNMSPEDSSIYLCSVRGHETQYFGPGTRLLVL.

This rearrangement joins TRBV25-1 to TRBJ2-7; 11 nucleotides align to TRBD2. With 3 bases clipped from V and 2 bases from J, the junction kept 12 bases outside the gene matches. This CDR3 contains 18 residues. From germline, CDR1 is MGHDK and CDR2 SYGVNS. The CDR3 reads CASSEVATSGVGAYEQYF. In DNA, the CDR3 is TGTGCCAGCAGTGAGGTCGCGACTAGCGGGGTGGGAGCCTACGAGCAGTACTTC.

This clone showed up just a few times. V gene TRBV19 combines with J gene TRBJ1-2; possible D gene TRBD1, 6 bases. The CDR3 totals 13 residues. CDR1 is LNHDA and CDR2 is SQIVND in the germline V gene (reference sequence). Trimming left V 6 bases short and J 4 bases short, with 12 bases between. CDR3 protein: CASSPTGAYGYTF. The DNA for the CDR3 is TGTGCCAGTAGCCCGACAGGAGCCTATGGCTACACCTTC.

This clone showed up just a few times. CDR3 residues: CSGKQGYISGYMNEQFF. DNA of the CDR3: TGCAGCGGCAAACAGGGGTACATTAGCGGGTATATGAATGAGCAGTTCTTC. V gene TRBV29-1 combines with J gene TRBJ2-1, with D perhaps being TRBD1 or TRBD2 (7 bases each). The CDR3 covers 17 residues. V shed 7 bases and J shed 7 bases, with 29 bases lying between them. The germline CDR1 and CDR2 sequences are SQVTM and ANQGSEA.